This TCR beta chain is drawn from a study of blood T cells in healthy people across ages. The germline gives CDR1 SGHTA, CDR2 FQGNSA. Trimming took off 5 bases at V and 1 base at J, with 12 bases between the two ends. The CDR3 sequence is 15 residues long. The table lists this clonotype with a count of one. Primed by a sample-barcoded 5' primer and a J-beta primer mix, a second PCR proceeded for 7 to 11 cycles. TCRdb used MiXCR to reprocess the 5' RACE reads, holding one entry per CDR3 protein. The repertoire holds 450,000 to 700,000 distinct CDR3 sequences, with 25% to 30% as singletons. The rearrangement joins TRBV7-2 to TRBJ2-1, with no clear D. The TCR comes from a woman in her 70s in good health. The sample taken for sequencing was blood. CDR3 in DNA: TGTGCCAGCAGCCCTCCGAGCAAGTCCTACAATGAGCAGTTCTTC. Encoded protein: CASSPPSKSYNEQFF.